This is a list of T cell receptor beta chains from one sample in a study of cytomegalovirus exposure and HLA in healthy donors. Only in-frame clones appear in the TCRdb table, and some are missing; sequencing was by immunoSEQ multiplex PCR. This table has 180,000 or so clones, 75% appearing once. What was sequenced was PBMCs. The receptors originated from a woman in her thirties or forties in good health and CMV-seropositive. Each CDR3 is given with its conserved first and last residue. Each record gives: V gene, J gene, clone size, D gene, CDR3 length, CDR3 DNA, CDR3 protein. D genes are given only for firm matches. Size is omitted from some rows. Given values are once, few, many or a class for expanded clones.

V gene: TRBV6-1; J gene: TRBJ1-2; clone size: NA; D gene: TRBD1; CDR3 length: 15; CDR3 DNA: TGTGCCAGCAGTGAACAGGACAGGCTTAACTATGGCTACACCTTC; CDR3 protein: CASSEQDRLNYGYTF
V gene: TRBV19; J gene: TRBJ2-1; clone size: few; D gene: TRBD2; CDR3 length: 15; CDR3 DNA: TGTGCCAGTAGTTCCAAGTCTAGCGGGAGTCCTGAGCAGTTCTTC; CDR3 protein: CASSSKSSGSPEQFF
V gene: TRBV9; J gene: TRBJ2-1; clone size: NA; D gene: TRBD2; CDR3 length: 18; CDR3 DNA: TGTGCCAGCAGCGTAACCGGACTAGCGGGAGGAGACGGCTATGAGCAGTTCTTC; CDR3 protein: CASSVTGLAGGDGYEQFF
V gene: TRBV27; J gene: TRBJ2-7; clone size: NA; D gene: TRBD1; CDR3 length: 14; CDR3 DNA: TGTGCCAGCACCCCAGGGGGCCTCTCCTACGAGCAGTACTTC; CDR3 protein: CASTPGGLSYEQYF
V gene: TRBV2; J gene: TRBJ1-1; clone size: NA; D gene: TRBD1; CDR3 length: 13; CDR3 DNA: TGTGCCAGCAGCGTACAGGGGGTCACTGAAGCTTTCTTT; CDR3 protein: CASSVQGVTEAFF
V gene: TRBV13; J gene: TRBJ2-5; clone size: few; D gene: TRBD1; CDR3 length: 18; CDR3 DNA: TGTGCCAGCAGCCAGAAGTTGAACACACAGGGGCGCCAAGAGACCCAGTACTTC; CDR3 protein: CASSQKLNTQGRQETQYF
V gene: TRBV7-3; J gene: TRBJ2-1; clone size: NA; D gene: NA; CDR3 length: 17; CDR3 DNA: TGTGCCAGCAGCCGTATAGCGGCCGCAAACCCATACAATGAGCAGTTCTTC; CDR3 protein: CASSRIAAANPYNEQFF
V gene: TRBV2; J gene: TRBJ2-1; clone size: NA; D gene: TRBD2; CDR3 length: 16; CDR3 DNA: TGTGCCAGCAGTCCCTTAGCGGGAGATGCCGACAATGAGCAGTTCTTC; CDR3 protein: CASSPLAGDADNEQFF
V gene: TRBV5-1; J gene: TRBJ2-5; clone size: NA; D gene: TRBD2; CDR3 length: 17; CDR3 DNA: TGCGCCAGCAGCCTAGGGACTAGCGTCATGATACAAGAGACCCAGTACTTC; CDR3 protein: CASSLGTSVMIQETQYF
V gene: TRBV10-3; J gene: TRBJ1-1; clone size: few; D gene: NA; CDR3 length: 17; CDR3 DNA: TGTGCCATCAGTGAGTCGATTACAGGATCAGGGAACACTGAAGCTTTCTTT; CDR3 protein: CAISESITGSGNTEAFF
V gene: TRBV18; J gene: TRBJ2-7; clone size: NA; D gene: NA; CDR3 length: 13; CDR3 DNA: TGTGCCAGCTCACAAATTGGAGGGGACGAGCAGTACTTC; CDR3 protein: CASSQIGGDEQYF
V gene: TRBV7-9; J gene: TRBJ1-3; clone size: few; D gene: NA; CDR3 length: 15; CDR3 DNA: TGTGCCAGCAGCTTACCGGGATTGGCTGGAAACACCATATATTTT; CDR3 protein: CASSLPGLAGNTIYF
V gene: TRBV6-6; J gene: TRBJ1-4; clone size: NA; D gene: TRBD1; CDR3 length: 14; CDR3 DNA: TGTGCCAGCAGTTACGACAGGGGGTATGAAAAACTGTTTTTT; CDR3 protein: CASSYDRGYEKLFF
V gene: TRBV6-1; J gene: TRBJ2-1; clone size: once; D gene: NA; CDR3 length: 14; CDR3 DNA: TGTGCCAGCTTCCGGGACACAACCTACAATGAGCAGTTCTTC; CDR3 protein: CASFRDTTYNEQFF
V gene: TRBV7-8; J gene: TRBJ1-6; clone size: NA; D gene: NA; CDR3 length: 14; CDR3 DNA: TGTGCCAGCAGCTTAACAGTGCCCAATTCACCCCTCCACTTT; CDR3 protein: CASSLTVPNSPLHF
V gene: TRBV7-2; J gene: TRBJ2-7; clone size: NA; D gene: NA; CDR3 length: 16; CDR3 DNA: TGTGCCAGCAGCTTATACGGCGTCAGGACAACCCTCGAGCAGTACTTC; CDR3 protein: CASSLYGVRTTLEQYF
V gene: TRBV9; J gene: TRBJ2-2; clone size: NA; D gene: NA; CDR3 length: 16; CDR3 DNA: TGTGCCAGCAGCGTAGCGGGGGTTGATAGCACCGGGGAGCTGTTTTTT; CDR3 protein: CASSVAGVDSTGELFF
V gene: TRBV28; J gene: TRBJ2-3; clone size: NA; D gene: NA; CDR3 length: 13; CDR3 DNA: TGTGCCAGCAGTTTGCGCGGCGGGAATACGCAGTATTTT; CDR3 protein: CASSLRGGNTQYF
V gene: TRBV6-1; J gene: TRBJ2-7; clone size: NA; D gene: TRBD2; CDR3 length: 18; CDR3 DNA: TGTGCCAGCAGTGCCCGCCGGACTAGCGGGAGGACATCCTACGAGCAGTACTTC; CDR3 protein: CASSARRTSGRTSYEQYF
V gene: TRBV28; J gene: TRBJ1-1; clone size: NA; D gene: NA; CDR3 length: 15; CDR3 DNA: TGTGCCAGCAGGGCATCCTGGGGCTTGAACACTGAAGCTTTCTTT; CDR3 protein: CASRASWGLNTEAFF
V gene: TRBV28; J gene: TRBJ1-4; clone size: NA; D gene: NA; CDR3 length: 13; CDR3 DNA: TGTGCCAGCAACCTCGGCCAGGGTAAACCTCTGTTTTTT; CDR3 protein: CASNLGQGKPLFF
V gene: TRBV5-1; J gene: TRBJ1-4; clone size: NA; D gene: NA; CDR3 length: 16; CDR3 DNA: TGCGCCAGCAGCTTGGATGGGAGGGGGTTAAATGAAAAACTGTTTTTT; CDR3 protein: CASSLDGRGLNEKLFF
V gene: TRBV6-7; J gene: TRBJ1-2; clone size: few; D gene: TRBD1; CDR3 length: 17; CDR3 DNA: TGTGCCAGCAGTTACTCGATACCCCCGGGACAGCTTGGAGGCTACACCTTC; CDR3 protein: CASSYSIPPGQLGGYTF
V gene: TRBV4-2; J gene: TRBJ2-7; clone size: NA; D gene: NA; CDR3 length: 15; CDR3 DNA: TGTGCCAGCAGCCAGATCGGGGACATTTCCTACGAGCAGTACTTC; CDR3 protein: CASSQIGDISYEQYF
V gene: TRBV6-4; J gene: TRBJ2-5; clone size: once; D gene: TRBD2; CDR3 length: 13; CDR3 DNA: TGTGCCAGCAGCGAGCGGGAGGGCTTGACCCAGTACTTC; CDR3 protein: CASSEREGLTQYF
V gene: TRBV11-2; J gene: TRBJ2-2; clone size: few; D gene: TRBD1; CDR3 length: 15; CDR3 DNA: TGTGCCAGCAGCCTCGACAGGGGGGGATCCGGGGAGCTGTTTTTT; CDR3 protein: CASSLDRGGSGELFF
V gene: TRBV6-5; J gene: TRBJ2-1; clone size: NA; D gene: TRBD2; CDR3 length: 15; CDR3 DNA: TGTGCCAGCAGTTCGCGACTAGCGGGAGGAAATGAGCAGTTCTTC; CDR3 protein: CASSSRLAGGNEQFF
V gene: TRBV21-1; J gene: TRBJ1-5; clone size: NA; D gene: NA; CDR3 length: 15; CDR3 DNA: TGTGCCAGCAGCAAAGCAACAGGAAGTAATCAGCCCCAGCATTTT; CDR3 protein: CASSKATGSNQPQHF
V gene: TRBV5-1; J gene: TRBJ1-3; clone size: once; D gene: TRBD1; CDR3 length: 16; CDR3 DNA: TGCGCCAGCAGCCTCCGACAGGGGCTATCTGGAAACACCATATATTTT; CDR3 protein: CASSLRQGLSGNTIYF
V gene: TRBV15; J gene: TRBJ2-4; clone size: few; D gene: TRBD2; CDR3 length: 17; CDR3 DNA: TGTGCCACCAGCAGAGAGACTAGCGGGAGGATAGGAAACATTCAGTACTTC; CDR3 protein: CATSRETSGRIGNIQYF
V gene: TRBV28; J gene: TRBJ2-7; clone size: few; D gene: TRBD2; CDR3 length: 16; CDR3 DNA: TGTGCCAGCAGTTCCCCGAGGACTAGCGGGAGCTACGAGCAGTACTTC; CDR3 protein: CASSSPRTSGSYEQYF
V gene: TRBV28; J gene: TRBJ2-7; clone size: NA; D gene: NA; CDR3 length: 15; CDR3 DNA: TGTGCCAGCAGACCTGGACTAACCTTCTCCTACGAGCAGTACTTC; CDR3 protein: CASRPGLTFSYEQYF
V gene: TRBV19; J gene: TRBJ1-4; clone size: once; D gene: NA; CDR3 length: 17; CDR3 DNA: TGTGCCAGTAGGACAAATTCAGGGCGGCAGACTAATGAAAAACTGTTTTTT; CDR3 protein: CASRTNSGRQTNEKLFF
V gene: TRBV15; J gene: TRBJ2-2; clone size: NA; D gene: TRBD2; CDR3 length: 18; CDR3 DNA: TGTGCCACCAGCAGAGATCGTGCTAGCGGGAGAGGCACCGGGGAGCTGTTTTTT; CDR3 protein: CATSRDRASGRGTGELFF
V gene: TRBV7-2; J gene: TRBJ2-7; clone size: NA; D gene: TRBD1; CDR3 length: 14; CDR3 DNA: TGTGCCAGCAGCCCCGGACAGGGCACCTACGAGCAGTACTTC; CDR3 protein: CASSPGQGTYEQYF
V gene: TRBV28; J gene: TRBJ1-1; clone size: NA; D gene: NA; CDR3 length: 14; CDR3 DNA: TGTGCCAGCATTGTGGGCTTCTCGAACACTGAAGCTTTCTTT; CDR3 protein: CASIVGFSNTEAFF
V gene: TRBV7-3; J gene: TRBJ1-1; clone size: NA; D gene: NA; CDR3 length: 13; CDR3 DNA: TGTGCCAGCAGCACGAACAGGGACACTGAAGCTTTCTTT; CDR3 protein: CASSTNRDTEAFF
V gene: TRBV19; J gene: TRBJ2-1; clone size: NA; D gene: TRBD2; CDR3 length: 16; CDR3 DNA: TGTGCCAGTAGTCCCGGACTAGCCGGTTCCTACAATGAGCAGTTCTTC; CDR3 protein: CASSPGLAGSYNEQFF
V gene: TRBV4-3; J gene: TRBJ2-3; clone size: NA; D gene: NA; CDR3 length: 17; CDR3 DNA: TGCGCCAGCAGCCAAGCGAGCTCTTTCCGTGGTAGTGATACGCAGTATTTT; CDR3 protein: CASSQASSFRGSDTQYF
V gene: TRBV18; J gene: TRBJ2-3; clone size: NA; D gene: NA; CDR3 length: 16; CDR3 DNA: TGTGCCAGCTCACCACCGTCTATGGGGGCCACAGATACGCAGTATTTT; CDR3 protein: CASSPPSMGATDTQYF
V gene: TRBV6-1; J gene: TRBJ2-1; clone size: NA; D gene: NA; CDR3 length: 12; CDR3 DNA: TGTGCCAGCAGTAGACTAGTCAATGAGCAGTTCTTC; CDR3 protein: CASSRLVNEQFF
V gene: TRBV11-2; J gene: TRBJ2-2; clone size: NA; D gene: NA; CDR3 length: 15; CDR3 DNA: TGTGCCAGCAGCTTAGATCGGTGGTATACCGGGGAGCTGTTTTTT; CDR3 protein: CASSLDRWYTGELFF
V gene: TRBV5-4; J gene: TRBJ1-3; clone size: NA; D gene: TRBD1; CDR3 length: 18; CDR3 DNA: TGTGCCAGCAGCTCGACGCGCCAGGGACAGCTCTCTGGAAACACCATATATTTT; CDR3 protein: CASSSTRQGQLSGNTIYF
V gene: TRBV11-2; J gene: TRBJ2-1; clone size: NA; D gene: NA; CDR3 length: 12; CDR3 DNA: TGTGCCAGCAGCTTACAGGGCCATGAGCAGTTCTTC; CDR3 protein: CASSLQGHEQFF
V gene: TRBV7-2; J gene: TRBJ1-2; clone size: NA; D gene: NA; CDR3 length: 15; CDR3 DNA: TGTGCCAGCAGCACAGGAGTGGACGGTTACTATGGCTACACCTTC; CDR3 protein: CASSTGVDGYYGYTF
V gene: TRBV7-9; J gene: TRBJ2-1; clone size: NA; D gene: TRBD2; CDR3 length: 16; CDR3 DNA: TGTGCCAGCAGCTTAGTGACTAGCGGGAGGGCAGATGAGCAGTTCTTC; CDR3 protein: CASSLVTSGRADEQFF
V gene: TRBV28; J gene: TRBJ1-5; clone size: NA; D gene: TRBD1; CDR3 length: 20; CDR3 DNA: TGTGCCAGCAGTTTTCCACCTACCGGGACAGTTCAAGTCTCCAACTTGGCCCAGCATTTT; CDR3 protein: CASSFPPTGTVQVSNLAQHF
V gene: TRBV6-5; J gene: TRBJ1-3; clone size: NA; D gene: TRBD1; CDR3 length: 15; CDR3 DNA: TGTGCCAGCAGTGTCGACAGGGGCTCTGGAAACACCATATATTTT; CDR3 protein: CASSVDRGSGNTIYF
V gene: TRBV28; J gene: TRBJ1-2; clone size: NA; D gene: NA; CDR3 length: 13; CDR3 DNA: TGTGCCAGCAGGCCAACAGGGAACTATGGCTACACCTTC; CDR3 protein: CASRPTGNYGYTF
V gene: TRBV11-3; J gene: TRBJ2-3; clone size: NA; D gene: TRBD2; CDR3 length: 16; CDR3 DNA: TGTGCCAGCAGCCGGGGACTAGCCGAAATCACAGATACGCAGTATTTT; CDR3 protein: CASSRGLAEITDTQYF
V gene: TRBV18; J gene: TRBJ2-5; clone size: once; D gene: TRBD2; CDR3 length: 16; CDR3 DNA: TGTGCCAGCTCACCCTTGGGGCTAGCGGATGAAGAGACCCAGTACTTC; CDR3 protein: CASSPLGLADEETQYF
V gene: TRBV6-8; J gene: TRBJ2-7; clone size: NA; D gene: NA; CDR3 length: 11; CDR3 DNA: TGTGCCACCCCGAGTGGCTACGAGCAGTACTTC; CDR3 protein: CATPSGYEQYF
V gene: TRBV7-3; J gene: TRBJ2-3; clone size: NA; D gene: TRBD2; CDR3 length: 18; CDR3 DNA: TGTGCCAGCAGCACTCGGACTAGCGGGACCTTAGGGGGAGATACGCAGTATTTT; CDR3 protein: CASSTRTSGTLGGDTQYF
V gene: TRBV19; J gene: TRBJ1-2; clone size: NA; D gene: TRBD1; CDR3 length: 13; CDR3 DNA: TGTGCCAGTAGTCCCGGGACAGGAGATGGCTACACCTTC; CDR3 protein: CASSPGTGDGYTF
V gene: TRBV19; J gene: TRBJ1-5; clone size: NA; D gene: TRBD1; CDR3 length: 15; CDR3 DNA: TGTGCCAGTAGTGTAGGACAGGGAAACAGTCAGCCCCAGCATTTT; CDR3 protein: CASSVGQGNSQPQHF
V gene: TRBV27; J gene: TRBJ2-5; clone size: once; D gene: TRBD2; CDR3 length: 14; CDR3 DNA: TGTGCCAGTGGGGTCAGCGGGGCCCAAGAGACCCAGTACTTC; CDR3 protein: CASGVSGAQETQYF
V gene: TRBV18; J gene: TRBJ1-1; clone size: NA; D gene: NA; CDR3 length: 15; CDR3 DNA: TGTGCCAGCTCACCCTACACGGTTAAACAGACTGAAGCTTTCTTT; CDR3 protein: CASSPYTVKQTEAFF
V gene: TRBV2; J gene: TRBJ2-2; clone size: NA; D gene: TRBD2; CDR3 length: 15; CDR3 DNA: TGTGCCAGCAGTGAATCGGGAGGATCGTCCGGGGAGCTGTTTTTT; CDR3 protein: CASSESGGSSGELFF
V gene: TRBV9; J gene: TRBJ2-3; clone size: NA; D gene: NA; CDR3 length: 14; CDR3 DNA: TGTGCCAGCAGCGTAGCCTCGGGGGCAGATACGCAGTATTTT; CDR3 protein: CASSVASGADTQYF
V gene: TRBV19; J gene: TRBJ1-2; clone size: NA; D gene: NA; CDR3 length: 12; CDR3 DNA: TGTGCCAGTAGTCTCGAGGATGGGGGCTACACCTTC; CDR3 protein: CASSLEDGGYTF